Listed here is a single T cell receptor beta chain. Its target is not known. This specimen comes from a study of Ad26.COV2.S vaccination and SARS-CoV-2 variants. The V gene's germline CDR1 is MNHNY and CDR2 SVGAGI (reference sequence). V lost 7 bases and J lost 3, with 9 bases in between. CDR3 size: 12 residues. Libraries were prepared by immunoSEQ multiplex PCR; TCRdb keeps only in-frame clonotypes and omits some of them. Among about 350,000 clones listed, under 95% were seen once. Findings and limits, study-wide: Vaccine and placebo recipients had similar non-spike TCR breadth. The TCR-based breadth and depth measures might underestimate overall T cell responses.

This sequence was found in a human donor who had recovered from COVID-19. The starting material was peripheral blood, obtained after recovery from COVID-19. The chain couples TRBV6-6 to TRBJ1-1, with TRBD1 as a possible D gene (6 bases). The chain's CDR3 is CASNRQDTEAFF. CDR3 coding DNA: TGTGCCAGCAACCGACAGGACACTGAAGCTTTCTTT.